The rows below give T cell receptor beta chains drawn from one sample of a study of T cells after yellow fever vaccination. TCRdb re-called the 5' RACE reads with MiXCR, one entry per CDR3 protein. This sample has 450,000 to 650,000 distinct CDR3 sequences, with around an eighth found just once. This specimen was PBMCs, taken on the day of the yellow fever booster vaccination. These receptors came from a man aged 25 to 45 who received the YFV17D yellow fever vaccine. Each CDR3 is given with its conserved first and last residue. The order of the fields is J gene, D gene, CDR3 length, clone size, V gene, CDR3 DNA, CDR3 protein. A D gene is named only where the DNA matches it firmly. Some rows mark clone size as missing; the rest say once, few, many or name a class of expanded clone.

J gene: TRBJ2-5
D gene: TRBD2
CDR3 length: 17
clone size: few
V gene: TRBV10-3
CDR3 DNA: TGTGCCATCAGTGACTGGGGCGAGCTAGCGGGACAAGAGACCCAGTACTTC
CDR3 protein: CAISDWGELAGQETQYF

J gene: TRBJ2-1
D gene: NA
CDR3 length: 17
clone size: NA
V gene: TRBV11-2
CDR3 DNA: TGTGCCAGCAGCTTAGAGTTACGATTGAACTCCTACAATGAGCAGTTCTTC
CDR3 protein: CASSLELRLNSYNEQFF

J gene: TRBJ2-1
D gene: TRBD2
CDR3 length: 16
clone size: NA
V gene: TRBV7-9
CDR3 DNA: TGTGCCAGCAGCTTAGCGGACTCCTCCGGGAGGAATGAGCAGTTCTTC
CDR3 protein: CASSLADSSGRNEQFF

J gene: TRBJ1-1
D gene: NA
CDR3 length: 18
clone size: NA
V gene: TRBV21-1
CDR3 DNA: TGTGCCAGCAGCAAAAGGGCCGGGACAGGGTTCTCGGACACTGAAGCTTTCTTT
CDR3 protein: CASSKRAGTGFSDTEAFF

J gene: TRBJ2-5
D gene: NA
CDR3 length: 15
clone size: many
V gene: TRBV6-1
CDR3 DNA: TGTGCCAGCACCCCAGATGCCGGCAGCGGAGAGACCCAGTACTTC
CDR3 protein: CASTPDAGSGETQYF

J gene: TRBJ1-1
D gene: NA
CDR3 length: 14
clone size: few
V gene: TRBV20-1
CDR3 DNA: TGCAGTGCTAGTTTCGGGGCAGGAGACACTGAAGCTTTCTTT
CDR3 protein: CSASFGAGDTEAFF

J gene: TRBJ2-2
D gene: NA
CDR3 length: 16
clone size: NA
V gene: TRBV19
CDR3 DNA: TGTGCCAGTAGTATCCGGGCCCGGGGGAACACCGGGGAGCTGTTTTTT
CDR3 protein: CASSIRARGNTGELFF

J gene: TRBJ2-1
D gene: NA
CDR3 length: 12
clone size: NA
V gene: TRBV5-1
CDR3 DNA: TGCGCCAGCAGCCTGAAGAGGGATGAGCAGTTCTTC
CDR3 protein: CASSLKRDEQFF

J gene: TRBJ2-1
D gene: TRBD2
CDR3 length: 15
clone size: many
V gene: TRBV4-2
CDR3 DNA: TGTGCCAGCAGCCGCGGGACTAGCGGGAGCAATGAGCAGTTCTTC
CDR3 protein: CASSRGTSGSNEQFF

J gene: TRBJ2-5
D gene: TRBD2
CDR3 length: 16
clone size: NA
V gene: TRBV7-7
CDR3 DNA: TGTGCTAGCAGCTTAGGAGTAGCGGGAGGTCTGGAGACCCAGTACTTC
CDR3 protein: CASSLGVAGGLETQYF

J gene: TRBJ2-2
D gene: NA
CDR3 length: 17
clone size: NA
V gene: TRBV7-9
CDR3 DNA: TGTGCCAGCAGCTTGCATTGGGGTGTGAAGGACACCGGGGAGCTGTTTTTT
CDR3 protein: CASSLHWGVKDTGELFF

J gene: TRBJ2-3
D gene: NA
CDR3 length: 13
clone size: few
V gene: TRBV28
CDR3 DNA: TGTGCCAGCAGTATTCCAGGGGGGGATACGCAGTATTTT
CDR3 protein: CASSIPGGDTQYF

J gene: TRBJ1-4
D gene: NA
CDR3 length: 17
clone size: few
V gene: TRBV6-5
CDR3 DNA: TGTGCCAGCAGTTACTCAACCATAGGACATACTAATGAAAAACTGTTTTTT
CDR3 protein: CASSYSTIGHTNEKLFF

J gene: TRBJ1-3
D gene: NA
CDR3 length: 13
clone size: NA
V gene: TRBV30
CDR3 DNA: TGTGCCTGGAGCCATATCTCTGGAAACACCATATATTTT
CDR3 protein: CAWSHISGNTIYF

J gene: TRBJ2-3
D gene: TRBD2
CDR3 length: 16
clone size: NA
V gene: TRBV28
CDR3 DNA: TGTGCCAGCAGCCCCTTTAGCGGGAGGGCCACAGATACGCAGTATTTT
CDR3 protein: CASSPFSGRATDTQYF

J gene: TRBJ2-5
D gene: NA
CDR3 length: 14
clone size: NA
V gene: TRBV28
CDR3 DNA: TGTGCCAGCAGTGAACCGGGAGTCCAAGAGACCCAGTACTTC
CDR3 protein: CASSEPGVQETQYF

J gene: TRBJ2-2
D gene: NA
CDR3 length: 17
clone size: NA
V gene: TRBV27
CDR3 DNA: TGTGCCAGCAGCTCCCACCCGAGTTATCTGGGGTCGGGGGAGCTGTTTTTT
CDR3 protein: CASSSHPSYLGSGELFF

J gene: TRBJ1-5
D gene: NA
CDR3 length: 14
clone size: few
V gene: TRBV12-3/TRBV12-4
CDR3 DNA: TGTGCCAGCAGTACCCAGACCGCGGGGCAGCCCCAGCATTTT
CDR3 protein: CASSTQTAGQPQHF

J gene: TRBJ1-3
D gene: NA
CDR3 length: 15
clone size: NA
V gene: TRBV4-2
CDR3 DNA: TGTGCCAGCAGCCGAGCAGGGATCTCTGGAAACACCATATATTTT
CDR3 protein: CASSRAGISGNTIYF

J gene: TRBJ2-1
D gene: NA
CDR3 length: 17
clone size: few
V gene: TRBV19
CDR3 DNA: TGTGCCAGTAGTATTCGGGGGGACAGAGCCTCCTACAATGAGCAGTTCTTC
CDR3 protein: CASSIRGDRASYNEQFF

J gene: TRBJ2-7
D gene: TRBD1
CDR3 length: 13
clone size: NA
V gene: TRBV20-1
CDR3 DNA: TGCAGTGCTATCAGGACAGGGCCCTACGAGCAGTACTTC
CDR3 protein: CSAIRTGPYEQYF

J gene: TRBJ1-3
D gene: NA
CDR3 length: 18
clone size: few
V gene: TRBV19
CDR3 DNA: TGTGCCAGTAGTATGCGGGAGTGGCTTGCCAGCTCTGGAAACACCATATATTTT
CDR3 protein: CASSMREWLASSGNTIYF

J gene: TRBJ2-5
D gene: TRBD1
CDR3 length: 15
clone size: few
V gene: TRBV10-3
CDR3 DNA: TGTGCCATCAGTGAGGAGGGACAGGGAAGGGAGACCCAGTACTTC
CDR3 protein: CAISEEGQGRETQYF

J gene: TRBJ2-4
D gene: TRBD2
CDR3 length: 15
clone size: few
V gene: TRBV7-2
CDR3 DNA: TGTGCCAGCAGCTTAGCCCCGGGGGGGGTTGGCATTCAGTACTTC
CDR3 protein: CASSLAPGGVGIQYF

J gene: TRBJ1-2
D gene: TRBD1
CDR3 length: 15
clone size: few
V gene: TRBV9
CDR3 DNA: TGTGCCAGCAGCGTATCGGACAGGGCAGGCTATGGCTACACCTTC
CDR3 protein: CASSVSDRAGYGYTF

J gene: TRBJ2-7
D gene: TRBD2
CDR3 length: 13
clone size: NA
V gene: TRBV6-2/TRBV6-3
CDR3 DNA: TGTGCCAGCAGTTATGCTAGCGGCTACGAGCAGTACTTC
CDR3 protein: CASSYASGYEQYF

J gene: TRBJ2-7
D gene: NA
CDR3 length: 13
clone size: few
V gene: TRBV7-2
CDR3 DNA: TGTGCCAGCAGCTTAGCATTCAAGGGGGAGCAGTACTTC
CDR3 protein: CASSLAFKGEQYF

J gene: TRBJ2-5
D gene: TRBD2
CDR3 length: 15
clone size: NA
V gene: TRBV12-3/TRBV12-4
CDR3 DNA: TGTGCCAGCAGCCCCTTGCGGGAGGGCCGAGAGACCCAGTACTTC
CDR3 protein: CASSPLREGRETQYF

J gene: TRBJ2-1
D gene: NA
CDR3 length: 11
clone size: NA
V gene: TRBV20-1
CDR3 DNA: TGCAGTGCTGGGTATTACAATGAGCAGTTCTTC
CDR3 protein: CSAGYYNEQFF

J gene: TRBJ1-1
D gene: NA
CDR3 length: 12
clone size: few
V gene: TRBV7-9
CDR3 DNA: TGTGCCAGCAGCTTAGCGGGGGAGCGAGCTTTCTTT
CDR3 protein: CASSLAGERAFF

J gene: TRBJ2-7
D gene: NA
CDR3 length: 12
clone size: NA
V gene: TRBV7-9
CDR3 DNA: TGTGCCAGCAGCTGGGGAGTCTACGAGCAGTACTTC
CDR3 protein: CASSWGVYEQYF

J gene: TRBJ1-5
D gene: TRBD1
CDR3 length: 17
clone size: few
V gene: TRBV7-2
CDR3 DNA: TGTGCCAGCAGCTCCCCTCCGGGACAGGCAGCCAATCAGCCCCAGCATTTT
CDR3 protein: CASSSPPGQAANQPQHF

J gene: TRBJ2-1
D gene: NA
CDR3 length: 14
clone size: few
V gene: TRBV30
CDR3 DNA: TGTGCCTGGAGTCAGGACCCCCAGGGGAATGAGCAGTTCTTC
CDR3 protein: CAWSQDPQGNEQFF

J gene: TRBJ2-1
D gene: NA
CDR3 length: 13
clone size: NA
V gene: TRBV10-1
CDR3 DNA: TGCGCCAGCAGTGAACGGGTTGTAAATGAGCAGTTCTTC
CDR3 protein: CASSERVVNEQFF

J gene: TRBJ2-2
D gene: TRBD2
CDR3 length: 17
clone size: many
V gene: TRBV10-3
CDR3 DNA: TGTGCCATCAGTGACTGGACTAGCGGGAGAAACACCGGGGAGCTGTTTTTT
CDR3 protein: CAISDWTSGRNTGELFF

J gene: TRBJ1-2
D gene: NA
CDR3 length: 15
clone size: NA
V gene: TRBV6-5
CDR3 DNA: TGTGCCAGCAGTTACGGAGGACAGAGCAACTATGGCTACACCTTC
CDR3 protein: CASSYGGQSNYGYTF

J gene: TRBJ2-7
D gene: NA
CDR3 length: 15
clone size: NA
V gene: TRBV28
CDR3 DNA: TGTGCCAGCTCCCCAATAGGGGCAGGGCGACGCGAGCAGTACTTC
CDR3 protein: CASSPIGAGRREQYF

J gene: TRBJ2-3
D gene: NA
CDR3 length: 15
clone size: few
V gene: TRBV6-5
CDR3 DNA: TGTGCCAGCCCCCCCCAGCCGGCACGAACAGATACGCAGTATTTT
CDR3 protein: CASPPQPARTDTQYF

J gene: TRBJ2-7
D gene: TRBD2
CDR3 length: 15
clone size: few
V gene: TRBV20-1
CDR3 DNA: TGCAGTGCTAGAGAACTAGCGGGCCGCTCCTACGAGCAGTACTTC
CDR3 protein: CSARELAGRSYEQYF

J gene: TRBJ2-5
D gene: TRBD2
CDR3 length: 16
clone size: few
V gene: TRBV5-4
CDR3 DNA: TGTGCCAGCAGCAGGCCGTTAGCGGGAGGCGGAGAGACCCAGTACTTC
CDR3 protein: CASSRPLAGGGETQYF

J gene: TRBJ2-1
D gene: TRBD2
CDR3 length: 17
clone size: few
V gene: TRBV6-2/TRBV6-3
CDR3 DNA: TGTGCCAGCAGTTACTCGATGGGACTAGCGGGAGAGGATGAGCAGTTCTTC
CDR3 protein: CASSYSMGLAGEDEQFF

J gene: TRBJ2-7
D gene: NA
CDR3 length: 17
clone size: NA
V gene: TRBV10-3
CDR3 DNA: TGTGCCATCAGTGAGAGGCAACGGTTGGGGGCTGTACACGAGCAGTACTTC
CDR3 protein: CAISERQRLGAVHEQYF

J gene: TRBJ2-1
D gene: NA
CDR3 length: 15
clone size: NA
V gene: TRBV7-9
CDR3 DNA: TGTGCCAGCAGCTTGCCACTACACCCCACCGGTGAGCAGTTCTTC
CDR3 protein: CASSLPLHPTGEQFF

J gene: TRBJ2-3
D gene: NA
CDR3 length: 14
clone size: few
V gene: TRBV5-1
CDR3 DNA: TGCGCCAGCAGCCCGGAGCGGCCCACAGATACGCAGTATTTT
CDR3 protein: CASSPERPTDTQYF

J gene: TRBJ2-3
D gene: NA
CDR3 length: 14
clone size: NA
V gene: TRBV7-3
CDR3 DNA: TGTGCCAGCAGCTCCCAGGCCTCGTCCGGCACGCAGTATTTT
CDR3 protein: CASSSQASSGTQYF

J gene: TRBJ2-7
D gene: NA
CDR3 length: 12
clone size: few
V gene: TRBV11-2
CDR3 DNA: TGTGCCAGCAGCTTAGGAGACGGCGAGCAGTACTTC
CDR3 protein: CASSLGDGEQYF